This is a list of T cell receptor beta chains from one sample in a study of beta chain features in type 1 diabetes. Sequencing was performed with immunoSEQ multiplex PCR; in TCRdb, only in-frame clones are kept and a portion is missing. The sample lists 160,000 or so clones, 7% to 9.5% occurring once. What was sequenced was central memory CD4+ T cells from blood. Receptors originate from a woman in her 30s with type 1 diabetes. CDR3s include the opening cysteine and the closing phenylalanine or tryptophan. A D gene is named only where the DNA matches it firmly. Clone size is shown for a subset of rows, as once, few, many or a class of expanded clone.

j_call cdr3_length v_call d_call clone_size cdr3_nt cdr3_aa
TRBJ2-2 15 TRBV4-2 TRBD2 NA TGTGCCAGCAGCCCGGCTCTAGCGGGAGGAGGGGAGCTGTTTTTT CASSPALAGGGELFF
TRBJ2-7 13 TRBV29-1 TRBD2 few TGCAGCGTAGGGACTAGCAGATCCTACGAGCAGTACTTC CSVGTSRSYEQYF
TRBJ2-7 13 TRBV5-1 NA NA TGCGCCAGCAGCTTACCCGGGACCTACGAGCAGTACTTC CASSLPGTYEQYF
TRBJ2-4 14 TRBV29-1 TRBD2 many TGCAGCGTTGAAAGCGGGAGGGGTGGAAACATTCAGTACTTC CSVESGRGGNIQYF
TRBJ2-1 15 TRBV28 NA NA TGTGCCAGCAGAACAGCCGGGACAACAAACAATGAGCAGTTCTTC CASRTAGTTNNEQFF
TRBJ2-3 14 TRBV7-3 NA few TGTGCCAGCAGCTTAAACAAGGGGGCAGATACGCAGTATTTT CASSLNKGADTQYF
TRBJ1-1 14 TRBV4-1 NA few TGCGCCAGCAGCCGGACCGGGGAGAACACTGAAGCTTTCTTT CASSRTGENTEAFF
TRBJ2-6 15 TRBV2 NA NA TGTGCCAGCACAAAGGAGGGAGCTGGGGCCAACGTCCTGACTTTC CASTKEGAGANVLTF
TRBJ1-1 13 TRBV11-2 NA NA TGTGCCAGCAGCTTAGTATCGGACACTGAAGCTTTCTTT CASSLVSDTEAFF
TRBJ2-5 14 TRBV5-1 NA few TGCGCCAGCAGCTCGGGAGAGAGAGATGAGACCCAGTACTTC CASSSGERDETQYF
TRBJ2-6 17 TRBV30 TRBD1 few TGTGCCTGGAGAGCCCGGGACAGGGGATCGTTTGGCAACGTCCTGACTTTC CAWRARDRGSFGNVLTF
TRBJ2-5 12 TRBV29-1 NA few TGCAGCGTCGTTCCTTATAGAGAGACCCAGTACTTC CSVVPYRETQYF
TRBJ1-2 13 TRBV5-4 NA NA TGTGCCAGCAGCGCGGTATTTCACTATGGCTACACCTTC CASSAVFHYGYTF
TRBJ1-1 12 TRBV5-1 NA few TGCGCCAGCAGCACCGGGAACACTGAAGCTTTCTTT CASSTGNTEAFF
TRBJ1-5 15 TRBV28 NA few TGTGCCAGCAGTGCCTCGGACATTAGCAATCAGCCCCAGCATTTT CASSASDISNQPQHF
TRBJ1-4 14 TRBV10-3 NA few TGTGCCACCGGGACACCTTCAACTAATGAAAAACTGTTTTTT CATGTPSTNEKLFF
TRBJ1-4 13 TRBV29-1 NA NA TGCAGCGTTTCCCAGGGAATGAATGAAAAACTGTTTTTT CSVSQGMNEKLFF
TRBJ2-3 17 TRBV27 NA few TGTGCCAGCAGTCCCAAGTGGCAGGGCCGTAGCACAGATACGCAGTATTTT CASSPKWQGRSTDTQYF
TRBJ1-2 15 TRBV4-2 NA NA TGTGCCAGCACCCCGGGTCGGGTGACGAATGATGGCTACACCTTC CASTPGRVTNDGYTF
TRBJ1-2 14 TRBV10-3 NA few TGTGCCATCAGTGAGTCGACCCCGGGCTATGGCTACACCTTC CAISESTPGYGYTF
TRBJ1-1 15 TRBV7-8 NA NA TGTGCCAGCAGCTTAGTTTACGGGAAGAACACTGAAGCTTTCTTT CASSLVYGKNTEAFF
TRBJ2-7 11 TRBV19 NA NA TGTGCCAGTAGGGACAGATACGAGCAGTACTTC CASRDRYEQYF
TRBJ2-5 15 TRBV6-5 TRBD2 few TGTGCCAGCAGTATAGCGGGAGGAATACAAGAGACCCAGTACTTC CASSIAGGIQETQYF
TRBJ2-4 13 TRBV11-2 TRBD2 NA TGTGCCAGCAGCTCCCCCGGGGGGGGCATTCAGTACTTC CASSSPGGGIQYF
TRBJ2-1 17 TRBV18 TRBD2 NA TGTGCCAGCTCACTAGGACTAGCGGGAGGGCCACTCAATGAGCAGTTCTTC CASSLGLAGGPLNEQFF
TRBJ2-1 13 TRBV11-2 NA NA TGTGCCAGCAGCTTAAGCAGGGAAAATGAGCAGTTCTTC CASSLSRENEQFF
TRBJ2-5 14 TRBV7-6 TRBD2 few TGTGCCACGGGACTAGCGGGATCGGTAGAGACCCAGTACTTC CATGLAGSVETQYF
TRBJ2-2 14 TRBV15 NA NA TGTGCCACCAGCAGAACTCCCCGGGGCGGGGAGCTGTTTTTT CATSRTPRGGELFF
TRBJ2-5 13 TRBV7-7 NA NA TGTGCTAGCACCCCAGGGTCCGAGGAGACCCAGTACTTC CASTPGSEETQYF
TRBJ2-5 17 TRBV11-2 TRBD1 NA TGTGCCAGCAGCTGGGGACAGGGGGTTCAATTCCAAGAGACCCAGTACTTC CASSWGQGVQFQETQYF
TRBJ2-1 14 TRBV28 NA NA TGTGCCAGCAGTTTGCAGCCTAGCGAAAATGAGCAGTTCTTC CASSLQPSENEQFF
TRBJ2-7 15 TRBV29-1 NA few TGCAGCGTTACCCAGTCGAGGAACAGGGCCTACGAGCAGTACTTC CSVTQSRNRAYEQYF
TRBJ2-5 13 TRBV5-1 NA NA TGTGCCAGCAGCTTGTGGCGGCAAGAGACCCAGTACTTC CASSLWRQETQYF
TRBJ1-2 13 TRBV27 NA few TGTGCCAGCAGTTTTCGGCAGGGGTTCGGCTACACCTTC CASSFRQGFGYTF
TRBJ1-2 16 TRBV4-1 NA NA TGCGCCAGCAGCCAAGCTTGGAGCGGGATTAACTATGGCTACACCTTC CASSQAWSGINYGYTF
TRBJ2-2 15 TRBV12-5 NA NA TGTGCTAGTGGTTTGGACGGACAGACCACCGGGGAGCTGTTTTTT CASGLDGQTTGELFF
TRBJ2-1 13 TRBV6-5 TRBD2 few TGTGCCAGCAGATCCCGGACTAGCGGGGACGAGTTCTTC CASRSRTSGDEFF
TRBJ1-1 13 TRBV29-1 NA few TGCAGCGTCTCCCGGGACAAGAACACTGAAGCTTTCTTT CSVSRDKNTEAFF
TRBJ2-3 17 TRBV11-3 TRBD1 few TGTGCCAGCAGCTTAGTTCCCGCCGGGACAGGGTCAGATACGCAGTATTTT CASSLVPAGTGSDTQYF
TRBJ2-7 14 TRBV14 NA few TGTGCCAGCAGCCAAGTTGCGGGAAACTACGAGCAGTACTTC CASSQVAGNYEQYF